This T cell receptor beta chain was captured in a study of shared clonotypes between healthy human individuals. Study summary: Donor composition was a couple of women and three men, aged 18 to 49.

This clone was observed a single time. An approximately 200 ng quantity of DNA, tens of thousands of T cell genomes, went into the sorted-subset replicate PCRs. Data came from immunoSEQ multiplex PCR; TCRdb stores just in-frame clones and leaves some out. Of roughly 2.5 million clones detected, approximately 92% appear once; the ten largest clones hold over 0.12%. The receptor's source is a man younger than 35 in good health. Sequencing was performed on naive CD4+ T cells sorted from blood. The subset: CD45RA+ positively selected.

CDR3: CASSRPQREGETQYF. The DNA of the CDR3 is TGTGCCAGCAGCCGACCCCAGCGGGAGGGAGAGACCCAGTACTTC. J is TRBJ2-5 and V is TRBV5-4, with 10 bases fitting TRBD2. The V segment lost 4 bases and the J segment 4 bases; nucleotides outside the gene matches: 7. Germline V gene lookup returns CDR1 SGHNT and CDR2 YYREEE (reference sequence). The CDR3 extends over 15 amino acids. The full variable domain, its missing parts supplied by reference TRBV5-4 and TRBJ2-5, is ETGVTQSPTHLIKTRGQQVTLRCSSQSGHNTVSWYQQALGQGPQFIFQYYREEENGRGNFPPRFSGLQFPNYSSELNVNALELDDSALYLCASSRPQREGETQYFGPGTRLLVL.